This T cell receptor (beta chain) derives from a study of T cell clonality in common variable immunodeficiency. Notes on the study in general: The cause of increased CVID clonality remains unclear without subpopulation sequencing. Reportedly, TCR beta sequences from common variable immunodeficiency showed fewer deletions and N-nucleotide insertions. Compared with controls, CVID subjects had fewer shared TCRbeta clones. CVID patient heterogeneity limited repertoire-clinical complication correlations.

Concerning this clone itself: Its target is unknown. The read ends 3 residues early relative to the CDR3; the germline J gene fills the gap.

Germline V gene lookup returns CDR1 SQVTM and CDR2 ANQGSEA. The CDR3 is 14 residues long. V shed 7 bases and J shed 1 base, with 17 bases lying between them. Method: immunoSEQ multiplex PCR; TCRdb's copy keeps in-frame clones and lacks some. The sample includes some 42,000 clones, none of them occurring once. Blood came from CVID subjects not ill and not taking immunomodulatory or immunosuppressive medication. This sequence originates from a human donor with common variable immunodeficiency. The chain joins TRBV29-1 to TRBJ2-7, with no clear D. Sample: peripheral blood mononuclear cells. The CDR3 reads CSALGDGVSYEQYF. Partial CDR3 DNA: TGCAGCGCCCTAGGAGACGGAGTTTCCTACGAG.